At least ten counts were recorded for the clone carrying this T cell receptor beta chain. This CDR3 region has 19 residues. V gave up 3 bases and J gave up 9 bases; unmatched junction bases: 19. The germline V gene encodes CDR1 DFQATT and CDR2 SNEGSKA (reference sequence). This specimen comes from a study of T-cell memory formation after mild COVID-19. Via MiXCR, TCRdb re-called the 5' RACE reads, giving one row per CDR3 protein. This table has some 65,000 distinct CDR3 sequences, approximately 16% appearing once. The sequenced sample was PBMCs or a T cell subset sorted from them (not recorded which). The sequence came from an adult woman who had mild COVID-19 (a few samples of this study predate the infection). Cell type and time point are not known. The chain joins TRBV20-1 to TRBJ2-1; TRBD2 aligns across 14 bases. CDR3 protein: CSARSDGTSGSVRSSEQFF. The CDR3 coding sequence is TGCAGTGCTAGGTCTGATGGGACTAGCGGGAGTGTTCGGTCGAGTGAGCAGTTCTTC.